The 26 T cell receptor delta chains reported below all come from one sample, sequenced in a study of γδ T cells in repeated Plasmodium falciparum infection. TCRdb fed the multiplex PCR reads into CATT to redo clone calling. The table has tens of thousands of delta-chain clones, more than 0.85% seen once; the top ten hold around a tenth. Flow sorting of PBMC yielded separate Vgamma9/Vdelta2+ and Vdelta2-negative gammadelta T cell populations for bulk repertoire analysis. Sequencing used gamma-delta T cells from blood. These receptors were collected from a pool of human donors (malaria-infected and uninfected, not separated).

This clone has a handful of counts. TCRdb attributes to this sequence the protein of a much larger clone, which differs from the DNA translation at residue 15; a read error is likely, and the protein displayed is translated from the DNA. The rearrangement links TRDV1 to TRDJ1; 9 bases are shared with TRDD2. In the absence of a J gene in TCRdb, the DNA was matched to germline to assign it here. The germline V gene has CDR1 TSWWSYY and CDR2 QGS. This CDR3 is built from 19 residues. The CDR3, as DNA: TGTGCTCTTGGGGAACTCGCCTTCCTACCGCGGCCTCGCACCGGTAAACTCATCTTT. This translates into CALGELAFLPRPRTGKLIF.

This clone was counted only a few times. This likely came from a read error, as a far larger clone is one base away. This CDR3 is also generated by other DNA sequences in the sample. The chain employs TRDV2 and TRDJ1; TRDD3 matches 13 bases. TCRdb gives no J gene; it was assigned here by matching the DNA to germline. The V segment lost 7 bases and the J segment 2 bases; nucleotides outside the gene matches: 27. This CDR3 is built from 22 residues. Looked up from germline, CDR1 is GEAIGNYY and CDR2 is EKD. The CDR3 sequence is CACEKPFLPLHWGIRRTDKLIF. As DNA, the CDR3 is TGTGCCTGCGAGAAACCTTTCCTACCCCTCCACTGGGGGATACGACGGACCGATAAACTCATCTTT.

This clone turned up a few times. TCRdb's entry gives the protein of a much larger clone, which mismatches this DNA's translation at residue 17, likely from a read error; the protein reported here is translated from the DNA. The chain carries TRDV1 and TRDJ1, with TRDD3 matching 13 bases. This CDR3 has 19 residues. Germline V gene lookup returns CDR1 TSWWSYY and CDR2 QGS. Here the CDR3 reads CALGDPWSGTGGYGVKRIF. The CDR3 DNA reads TGTGCTCTTGGGGATCCGTGGTCGGGTACTGGGGGATACGGCGTAAAACGCATCTTT.

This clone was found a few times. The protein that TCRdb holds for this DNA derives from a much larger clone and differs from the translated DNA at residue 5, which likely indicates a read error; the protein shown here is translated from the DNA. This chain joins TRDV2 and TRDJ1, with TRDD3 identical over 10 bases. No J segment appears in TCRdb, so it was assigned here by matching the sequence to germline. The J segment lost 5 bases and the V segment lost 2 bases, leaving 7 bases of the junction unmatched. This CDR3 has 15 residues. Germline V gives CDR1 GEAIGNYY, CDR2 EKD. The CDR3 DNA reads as TGTGCCTGTGACAGATACTGGGGGATCCCTGATAAACTCATCTTT. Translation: CACDRYWGIPDKLIF.

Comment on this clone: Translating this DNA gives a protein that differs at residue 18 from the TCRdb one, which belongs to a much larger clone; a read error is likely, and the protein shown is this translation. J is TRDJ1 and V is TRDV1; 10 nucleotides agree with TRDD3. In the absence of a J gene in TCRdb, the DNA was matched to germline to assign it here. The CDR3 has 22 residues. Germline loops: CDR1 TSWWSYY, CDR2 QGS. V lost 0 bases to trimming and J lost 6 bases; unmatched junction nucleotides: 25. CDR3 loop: CALGELLRVSDWGDTRTNKLIF. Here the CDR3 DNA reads TGTGCTCTTGGGGAACTCCTACGTGTCTCGGACTGGGGGGATACGAGGACCAATAAACTCATCTTT.

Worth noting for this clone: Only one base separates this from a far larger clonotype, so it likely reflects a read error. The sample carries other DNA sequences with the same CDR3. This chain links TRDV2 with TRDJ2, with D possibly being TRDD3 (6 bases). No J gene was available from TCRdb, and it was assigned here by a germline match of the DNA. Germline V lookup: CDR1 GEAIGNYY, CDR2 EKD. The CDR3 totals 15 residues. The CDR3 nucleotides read TGTGCCTGTGACACGGTGGGGGGGTTGACAGCGCAACTCTTCTTT. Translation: CACDTVGGLTAQLFF.

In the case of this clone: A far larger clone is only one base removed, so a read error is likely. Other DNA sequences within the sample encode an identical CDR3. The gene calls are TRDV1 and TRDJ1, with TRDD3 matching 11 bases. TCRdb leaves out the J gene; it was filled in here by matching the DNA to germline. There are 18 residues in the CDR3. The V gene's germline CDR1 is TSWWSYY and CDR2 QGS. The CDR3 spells CALGVPGGGGYETDKLIF. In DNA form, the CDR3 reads TGCGCTCTTGGGGTCCCTGGGGGTGGGGGATACGAGACCGATAAACTCATCTTT.

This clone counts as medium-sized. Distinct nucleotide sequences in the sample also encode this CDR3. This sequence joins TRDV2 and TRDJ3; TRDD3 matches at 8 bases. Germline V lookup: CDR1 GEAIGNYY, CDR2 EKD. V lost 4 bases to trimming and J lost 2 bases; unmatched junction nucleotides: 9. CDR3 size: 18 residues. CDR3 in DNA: TGTGCCTGTGATTATGGGGGATCCCAAGCCTGGGACACCCGACAGATGTTTTTC. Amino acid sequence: CACDYGGSQAWDTRQMFF.

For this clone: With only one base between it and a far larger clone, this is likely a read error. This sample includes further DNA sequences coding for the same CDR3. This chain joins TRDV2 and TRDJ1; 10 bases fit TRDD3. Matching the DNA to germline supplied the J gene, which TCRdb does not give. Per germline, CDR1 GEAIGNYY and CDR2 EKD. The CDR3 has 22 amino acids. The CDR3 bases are TGTGCCTGCGACACCATTACTGGGGGATTGATAAAGCTACCGAATTACACCGATAAACTCATCTTT. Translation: CACDTITGGLIKLPNYTDKLIF.

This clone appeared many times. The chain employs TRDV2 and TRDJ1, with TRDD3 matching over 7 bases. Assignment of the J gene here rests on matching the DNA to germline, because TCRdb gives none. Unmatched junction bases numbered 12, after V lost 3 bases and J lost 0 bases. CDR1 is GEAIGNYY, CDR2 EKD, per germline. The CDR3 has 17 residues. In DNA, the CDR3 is TGTGCCTGTGACTTGGTGGGGGAGCCAAGGTACACCGATAAACTCATCTTT. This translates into CACDLVGEPRYTDKLIF.

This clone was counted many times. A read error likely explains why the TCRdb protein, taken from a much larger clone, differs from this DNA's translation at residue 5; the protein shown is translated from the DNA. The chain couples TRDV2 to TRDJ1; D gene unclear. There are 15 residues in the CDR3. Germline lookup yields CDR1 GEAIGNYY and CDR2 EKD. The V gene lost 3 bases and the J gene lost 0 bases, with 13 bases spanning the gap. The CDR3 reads CACDAVGQYTDKLIF. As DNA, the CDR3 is TGTGCCTGTGACGCCGTTGGACAGTACACCGATAAACTCATCTTT.

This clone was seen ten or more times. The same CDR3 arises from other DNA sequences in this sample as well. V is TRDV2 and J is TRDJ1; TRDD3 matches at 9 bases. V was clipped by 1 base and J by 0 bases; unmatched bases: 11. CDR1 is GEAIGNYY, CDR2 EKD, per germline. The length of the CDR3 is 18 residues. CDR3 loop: CACDTILRTGGDTDKLIF. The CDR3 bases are TGTGCCTGTGACACTATCCTACGTACTGGGGGAGACACCGATAAACTCATCTTT.

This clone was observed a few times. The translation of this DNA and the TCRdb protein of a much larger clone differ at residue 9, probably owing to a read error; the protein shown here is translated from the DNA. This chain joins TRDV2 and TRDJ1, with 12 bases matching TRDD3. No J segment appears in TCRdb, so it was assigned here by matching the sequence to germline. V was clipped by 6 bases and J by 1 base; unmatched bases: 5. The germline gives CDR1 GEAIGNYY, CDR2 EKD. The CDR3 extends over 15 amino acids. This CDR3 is CACRTGGYRTDKLIF. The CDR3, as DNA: TGTGCCTGTCGTACTGGGGGATACCGCACCGATAAACTCATCTTT.

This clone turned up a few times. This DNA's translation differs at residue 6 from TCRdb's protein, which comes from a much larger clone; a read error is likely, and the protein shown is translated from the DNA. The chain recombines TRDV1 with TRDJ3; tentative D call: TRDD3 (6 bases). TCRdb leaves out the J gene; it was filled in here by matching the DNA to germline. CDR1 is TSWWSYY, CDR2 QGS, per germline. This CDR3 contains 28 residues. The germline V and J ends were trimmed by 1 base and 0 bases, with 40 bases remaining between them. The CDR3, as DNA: TGTGCTCTTGGGGAACGAGTGGGACCTCTACAATCGTACTGGGATAGGCCGAAGAGCTCCTGGGACACCCGACAGATGTTTTTC. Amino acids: CALGERVGPLQSYWDRPKSSWDTRQMFF.

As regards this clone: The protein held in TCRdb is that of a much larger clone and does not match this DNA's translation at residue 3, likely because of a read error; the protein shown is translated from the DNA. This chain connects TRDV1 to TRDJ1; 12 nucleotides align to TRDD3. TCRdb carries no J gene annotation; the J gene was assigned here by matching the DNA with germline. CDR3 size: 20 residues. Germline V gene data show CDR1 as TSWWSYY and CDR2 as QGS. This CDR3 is CAIGISFFLGDTVGLDKLIF. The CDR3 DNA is TGTGCTATTGGGATATCCTTCTTCCTGGGGGATACGGTGGGGCTTGATAAACTCATCTTT.

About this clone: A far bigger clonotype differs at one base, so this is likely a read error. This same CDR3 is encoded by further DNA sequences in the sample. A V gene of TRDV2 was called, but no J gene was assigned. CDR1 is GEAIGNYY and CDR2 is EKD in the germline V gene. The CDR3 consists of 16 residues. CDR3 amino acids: CACDPRSSWDTRQMFF. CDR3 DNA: TGTGCCTGTGACCCTAGAAGCTCCTGGGACACCCGACAGATGTTCTTC.

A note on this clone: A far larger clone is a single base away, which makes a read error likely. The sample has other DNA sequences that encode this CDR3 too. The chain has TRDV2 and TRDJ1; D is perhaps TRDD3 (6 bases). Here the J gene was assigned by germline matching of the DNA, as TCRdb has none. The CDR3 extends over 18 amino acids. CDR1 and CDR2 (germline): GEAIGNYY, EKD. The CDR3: CACDSPRMGGRYTDKLIF. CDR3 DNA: TGTGCCTGCGACAGTCCGAGAATGGGGGGCAGGTACACCGATAAACTCATCTTT.

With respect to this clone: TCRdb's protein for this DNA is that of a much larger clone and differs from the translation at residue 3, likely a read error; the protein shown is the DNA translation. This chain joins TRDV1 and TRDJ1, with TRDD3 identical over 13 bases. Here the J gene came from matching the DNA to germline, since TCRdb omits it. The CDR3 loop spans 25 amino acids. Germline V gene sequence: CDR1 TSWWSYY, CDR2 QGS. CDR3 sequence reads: CAFGELPFTRTGGYARRLYTDKLIF. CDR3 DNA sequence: TGTGCTTTTGGGGAATTACCTTTCACAAGGACTGGGGGATACGCGCGCCGACTGTACACCGATAAACTCATCTTT.

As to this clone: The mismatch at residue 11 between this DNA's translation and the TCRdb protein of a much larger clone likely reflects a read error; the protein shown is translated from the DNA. CDR3 coding DNA: TGTGCCTGTGACACCGTCGGTGGGGGATACACATACGAAGGACCCCTGATCTTT. Its translation: CACDTVGGGYTYEGPLIF. J is TRDJ4 and V is TRDV2, with 10 bases that match TRDD3. Because TCRdb records no J gene, it was assigned here through a match of the DNA to germline. The CDR3 runs to 18 residues. Germline assignment: CDR1 GEAIGNYY and CDR2 EKD. J gave up 3 bases and V 0 bases, and 15 bases lay outside the gene matches.

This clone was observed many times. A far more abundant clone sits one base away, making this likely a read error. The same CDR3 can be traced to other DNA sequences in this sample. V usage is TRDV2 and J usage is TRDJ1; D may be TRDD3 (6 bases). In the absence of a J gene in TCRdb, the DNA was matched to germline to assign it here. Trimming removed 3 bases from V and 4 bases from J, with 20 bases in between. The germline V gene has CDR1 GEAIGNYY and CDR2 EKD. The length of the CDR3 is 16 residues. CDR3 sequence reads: CACDLLAGGNHDKLIF. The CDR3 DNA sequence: TGTGCCTGTGACCTCCTCGCCGGGGGAAACCACGATAAACTCATCTTT.

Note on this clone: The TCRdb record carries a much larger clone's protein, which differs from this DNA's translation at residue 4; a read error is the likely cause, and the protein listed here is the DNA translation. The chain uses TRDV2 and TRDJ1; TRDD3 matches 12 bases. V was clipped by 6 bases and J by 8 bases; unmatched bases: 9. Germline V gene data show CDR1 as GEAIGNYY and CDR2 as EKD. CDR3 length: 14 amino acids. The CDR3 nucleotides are TGTGCCTGTAACTCCGTACTGGGGGATACCAAACTCATCTTT. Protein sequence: CACNSVLGDTKLIF.

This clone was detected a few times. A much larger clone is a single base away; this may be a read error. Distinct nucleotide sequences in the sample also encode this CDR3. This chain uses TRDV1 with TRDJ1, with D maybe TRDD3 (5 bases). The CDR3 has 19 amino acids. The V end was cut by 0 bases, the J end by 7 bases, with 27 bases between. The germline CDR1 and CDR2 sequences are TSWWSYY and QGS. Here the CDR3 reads CALGELAPNSVTHWGKLIF. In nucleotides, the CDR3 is TGTGCTCTTGGGGAACTAGCTCCGAACTCGGTTACGCATTGGGGTAAACTCATCTTT.

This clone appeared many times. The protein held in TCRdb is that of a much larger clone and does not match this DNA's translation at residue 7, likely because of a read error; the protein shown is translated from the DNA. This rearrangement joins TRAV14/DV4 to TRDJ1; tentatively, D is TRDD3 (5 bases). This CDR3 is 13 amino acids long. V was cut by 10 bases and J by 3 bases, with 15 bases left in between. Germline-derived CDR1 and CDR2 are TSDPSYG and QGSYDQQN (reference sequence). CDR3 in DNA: TGTGCAACCCTTATCCGGATAGCCGATAAACTCATCTTT. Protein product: CATLIRIADKLIF.

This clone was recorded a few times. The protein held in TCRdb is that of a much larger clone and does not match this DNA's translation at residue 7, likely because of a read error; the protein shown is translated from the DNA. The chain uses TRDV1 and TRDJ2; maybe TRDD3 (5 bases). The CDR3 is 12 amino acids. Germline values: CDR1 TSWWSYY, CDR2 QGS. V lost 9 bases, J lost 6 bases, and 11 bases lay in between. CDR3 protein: CALAAGAAQLFF. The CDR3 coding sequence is TGTGCTCTCGCCGCGGGGGCAGCACAACTCTTCTTT.

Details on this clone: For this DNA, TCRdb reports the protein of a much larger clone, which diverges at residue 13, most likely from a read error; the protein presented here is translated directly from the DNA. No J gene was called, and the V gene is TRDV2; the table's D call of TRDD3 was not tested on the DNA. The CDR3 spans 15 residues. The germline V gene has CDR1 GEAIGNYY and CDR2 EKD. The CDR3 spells CACDTLLEGTDKPIF. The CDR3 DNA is TGTGCCTGTGACACTCTCCTGGAGGGGACCGATAAACCCATCTTT.

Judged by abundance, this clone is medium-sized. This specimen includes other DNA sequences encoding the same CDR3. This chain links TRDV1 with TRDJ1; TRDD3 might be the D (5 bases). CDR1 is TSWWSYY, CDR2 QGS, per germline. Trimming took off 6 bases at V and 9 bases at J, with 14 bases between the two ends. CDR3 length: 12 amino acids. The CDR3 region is CALGRGLGELIF. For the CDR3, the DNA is TGTGCTCTTGGTCGGGGGCTAGGAGAACTCATCTTT.